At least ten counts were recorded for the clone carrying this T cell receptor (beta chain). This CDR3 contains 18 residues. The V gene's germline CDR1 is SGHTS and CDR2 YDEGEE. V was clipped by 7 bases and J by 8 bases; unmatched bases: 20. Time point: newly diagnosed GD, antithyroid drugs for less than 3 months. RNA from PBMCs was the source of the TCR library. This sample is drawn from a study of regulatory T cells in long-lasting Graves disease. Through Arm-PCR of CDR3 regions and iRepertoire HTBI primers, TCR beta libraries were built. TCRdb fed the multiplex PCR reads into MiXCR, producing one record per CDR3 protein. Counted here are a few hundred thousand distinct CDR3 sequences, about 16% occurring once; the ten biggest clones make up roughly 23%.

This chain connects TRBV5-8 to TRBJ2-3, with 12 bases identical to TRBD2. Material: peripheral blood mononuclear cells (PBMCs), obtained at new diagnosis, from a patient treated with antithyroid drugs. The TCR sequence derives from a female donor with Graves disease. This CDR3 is CASGGYQGLAGIGGTQYF. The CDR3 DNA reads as TGTGCCAGCGGTGGATATCAGGGACTAGCGGGTATCGGCGGTACGCAGTATTTT. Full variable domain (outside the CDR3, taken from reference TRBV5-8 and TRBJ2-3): EAGVTQSPTHLIKTRGQQATLRCSPISGHTSVYWYQQALGLGLQFLLWYDEGEERNRGNFPPRFSGRQFPNYSSELNVNALELEDSALYLCASGGYQGLAGIGGTQYFGPGTRLTVL.